The rows below give T cell receptor beta chains drawn from one sample of a study of blood T cell repertoires in COVID-19. The table came from immunoSEQ multiplex PCR; TCRdb's copy has only in-frame clones and leaves some out. Counted here are roughly 230,000 clones, about four fifths occurring once; the ten biggest clones make up roughly 3.2%. The sequencing input was PBMCs or T cells enriched from blood (not recorded which). The receptors come from a man aged 50-59 years who had recovered from COVID-19. Each CDR3 is given with its conserved first and last residue. A D gene is named only where the DNA matches it firmly. The size of a clone is reported for some rows only, either as once, few or many, or as a class for expanded clones.

j_call d_call v_call clone_size cdr3_aa cdr3_nt
TRBJ1-1 TRBD1 TRBV7-9 - CASSHGTGNTEAFF TGTGCCAGCAGCCACGGGACAGGGAACACTGAAGCTTTCTTT
TRBJ2-1 - TRBV5-6 - CASSPLPGNEQFF TGTGCCAGCAGCCCCCTCCCGGGCAATGAGCAGTTCTTC
TRBJ1-2 - TRBV2 - CASRGDTHYGYTF TGTGCCAGCAGAGGGGACACCCACTATGGCTACACCTTC
TRBJ2-1 TRBD1 TRBV18 - CASSPMRQGIDEQFF TGTGCCAGCTCACCCATGCGACAGGGAATCGATGAGCAGTTCTTC
TRBJ2-1 - TRBV7-8 - CASSSGTLTYNQQFF TGTGCCAGCAGTTCCGGGACTCTCACCTACAATCAGCAGTTCTTC
TRBJ2-7 - TRBV28 - CATLSARLHYEQYF TGTGCCACCTTGTCGGCTAGACTACACTACGAGCAGTACTTC
TRBJ2-3 TRBD1 TRBV6-5 - CASSYGTGANTDTQYF TGTGCCAGCAGTTACGGGACAGGGGCGAACACAGATACGCAGTATTTT
TRBJ1-2 - TRBV6-5 - CASSAGRYYGYTF TGTGCCAGCAGCGCGGGACGGTACTATGGCTACACCTTC
TRBJ2-1 TRBD1 TRBV27 - CASRLNRGTYNEQFF TGTGCCAGCAGGCTTAACAGGGGGACGTACAATGAGCAGTTCTTC
TRBJ1-1 - TRBV2 - CASSEALVSAGAFF TGTGCCAGCAGTGAAGCGTTGGTGTCGGCGGGTGCTTTCTTT
TRBJ2-2 TRBD1 TRBV19 - CASSTRQGAGELFF TGTGCCAGTAGTACCCGACAGGGCGCCGGGGAGCTGTTTTTT
TRBJ1-4 - TRBV10-2 - CASSRTPGPSNNEKLFF TGCGCCAGCAGCCGTACCCCTGGCCCCTCCAATAATGAAAAACTGTTTTTT
TRBJ1-1 - TRBV12-3/TRBV12-4 - CASSSKQNTEAFF TGTGCCAGTTCCTCGAAACAGAACACTGAAGCTTTCTTT
TRBJ2-7 TRBD2 TRBV9 - CASSVGPSGDEQYF TGTGCCAGCAGCGTAGGTCCTAGCGGTGACGAGCAGTACTTC
TRBJ1-2 TRBD1 TRBV5-1 - CASRDSIDGYTF TGCGCCAGCCGGGACAGTATCGATGGCTACACCTTC
TRBJ2-7 - TRBV5-6 once CASSSQGHEQYF TGTGCCAGCAGCTCACAGGGCCACGAGCAGTACTTC
TRBJ2-2 - TRBV11-2 - CASSLVRTGELFF TGTGCCAGCAGCCTGGTACGGACCGGGGAGCTGTTTTTT
TRBJ2-1 TRBD2 TRBV7-3 - CASSLIPSGGVNEQFF TGTGCCAGCAGCTTAATACCTAGCGGGGGGGTAAATGAGCAGTTCTTC
TRBJ1-6 - TRBV4-2 - CASSQERNREGSPLHF TGTGCCAGCAGCCAAGAGAGAAACAGGGAGGGTTCACCCCTCCACTTT
TRBJ1-5 - TRBV28 - CASSWGLNQPQHF TGTGCCAGCAGTTGGGGCCTCAATCAGCCCCAGCATTTT
TRBJ2-3 - TRBV7-3 - CASSLLRGGMGTDTQYF TGTGCCAGCAGCTTACTCAGGGGTGGGATGGGCACAGATACGCAGTATTTT
TRBJ1-2 TRBD1 TRBV27 - CASSPTGVPNYGYTF TGTGCCAGCAGCCCCACAGGGGTCCCTAACTATGGCTACACCTTC
TRBJ2-3 TRBD2 TRBV2 - CASHRGNSGGTDTQYF TGTGCCAGCCATCGAGGAAATAGCGGGGGGACAGATACGCAGTATTTT
TRBJ2-2 TRBD2 TRBV11-3 - CASSFGGGLTGELFF TGTGCCAGCAGCTTCGGGGGGGGACTCACCGGGGAGCTGTTTTTT
TRBJ1-5 TRBD1 TRBV3-1/TRBV3-2 - CASSESGTGGYPSNQPQHF TGTGCCAGCAGCGAAAGCGGGACAGGGGGCTATCCTAGCAATCAGCCCCAGCATTTT
TRBJ1-2 - TRBV3-1/TRBV3-2 - CASSQEALQGNYGYTF TGTGCCAGCAGCCAAGAGGCCCTCCAGGGGAACTATGGCTACACCTTC
TRBJ1-2 TRBD1 TRBV12-3/TRBV12-4 - CASRGQPYGYTF TGTGCCAGCAGGGGACAGCCCTATGGCTACACCTTC
TRBJ1-2 TRBD1 TRBV6-4 once CASPLWTGDGYTF TGTGCCAGCCCACTCTGGACAGGGGATGGCTACACCTTC
TRBJ2-2 TRBD1 TRBV11-2 - CASSLTGLTGELFF TGTGCCAGCAGCTTGACAGGGCTCACCGGGGAGCTGTTTTTT
TRBJ1-1 TRBD1 TRBV18 - CASSPGTGAFF TGTGCCAGCTCACCAGGGACAGGGGCTTTCTTT
TRBJ1-4 TRBD1 TRBV19 - CASSMGTGATNEKLFF TGTGCCAGTAGTATGGGGACAGGGGCAACTAATGAAAAACTGTTTTTT
TRBJ2-7 TRBD1 TRBV10-3 - CAIRGDRGSYEQYF TGTGCCATCAGGGGGGACAGGGGTTCCTACGAGCAGTACTTC
TRBJ2-7 - TRBV6-6 few CASTRQEAYEQYF TGTGCCAGCACCCGACAGGAAGCCTACGAGCAGTACTTC
TRBJ2-1 - TRBV5-1 few CASTRRGDYNEQFF TGCGCCAGCACCCGGCGGGGCGATTACAATGAGCAGTTCTTC
TRBJ2-3 TRBD2 TRBV3-1/TRBV3-2 - CASSQTGGPDTQYF TGTGCCAGCAGCCAGACGGGGGGGCCAGATACGCAGTATTTT
TRBJ1-6 - TRBV14 - CASSQVTGNSPLHF TGTGCCAGCAGCCAAGTAACAGGAAATTCACCCCTCCACTTT
TRBJ2-4 - TRBV7-2 - CASSLESQVRYF TGTGCCAGCAGCTTAGAGTCGCAGGTCCGGTACTTC
TRBJ2-7 TRBD2 TRBV2 - CASTKGSGRYF TGTGCCAGCACGAAAGGTAGCGGGCGGTACTTC
TRBJ2-7 TRBD2 TRBV19 few CASSISGRAFYEQYF TGTGCCAGTAGTATCAGCGGGAGGGCATTCTACGAGCAGTACTTC
TRBJ1-5 - TRBV2 - CASSVSPSNQPQHF TGTGCCAGCAGTGTATCCCCCAGCAATCAGCCCCAGCATTTT
TRBJ2-7 TRBD1 TRBV5-1 - CASSLTGPLNEQYF TGCGCCAGCAGCCTGACAGGGCCTCTGAACGAGCAGTACTTC
TRBJ1-2 TRBD1 TRBV23-1 - CASSHRPQGALAYGYTF TGCGCCAGCAGTCATCGCCCCCAGGGGGCGTTAGCCTATGGCTACACCTTC
TRBJ2-2 TRBD1 TRBV11-1 - CASSKRQGNTGELFF TGTGCCAGCAGCAAACGACAGGGGAACACCGGGGAGCTGTTTTTT
TRBJ1-2 TRBD1 TRBV9 - CASSTRTGGDGYTF TGTGCCAGCAGCACCAGGACAGGGGGGGACGGCTACACCTTC